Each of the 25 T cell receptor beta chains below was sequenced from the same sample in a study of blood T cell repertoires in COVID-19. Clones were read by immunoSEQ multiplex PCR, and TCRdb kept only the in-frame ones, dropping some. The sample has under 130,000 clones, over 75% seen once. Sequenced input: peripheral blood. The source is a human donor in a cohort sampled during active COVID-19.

CDR3 bases: TGTGCCAGCAGTAAGCCCGGATTAGCGGGAGCTTTTCAGGGGACAGATACGCAGTATTTT. Protein: CASSKPGLAGAFQGTDTQYF. The V and J genes are TRBV2 and TRBJ2-3, with TRBD2 matching over 9 bases. Trimming took 5 bases from V and 3 from J; bases not matched to a gene: 21. Germline V CDR1 and CDR2: SNHLY, FYNNEI. The CDR3 is 20 residues long.

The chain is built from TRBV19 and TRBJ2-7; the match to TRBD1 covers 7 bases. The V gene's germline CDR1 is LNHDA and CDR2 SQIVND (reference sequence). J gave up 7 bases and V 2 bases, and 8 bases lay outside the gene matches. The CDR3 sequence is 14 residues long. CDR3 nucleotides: TGTGCCAGTAGTATAACCCGGACAGGTGGAGAGCAGTACTTC. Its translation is CASSITRTGGEQYF.

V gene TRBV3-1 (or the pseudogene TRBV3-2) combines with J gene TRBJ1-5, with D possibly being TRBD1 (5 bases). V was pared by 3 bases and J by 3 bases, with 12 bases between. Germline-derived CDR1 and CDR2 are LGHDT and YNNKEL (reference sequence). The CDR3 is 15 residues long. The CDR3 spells CASSQGLGTNQPQHF. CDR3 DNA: TGTGCCAGCAGCCAGGGACTCGGCACCAATCAGCCCCAGCATTTT.

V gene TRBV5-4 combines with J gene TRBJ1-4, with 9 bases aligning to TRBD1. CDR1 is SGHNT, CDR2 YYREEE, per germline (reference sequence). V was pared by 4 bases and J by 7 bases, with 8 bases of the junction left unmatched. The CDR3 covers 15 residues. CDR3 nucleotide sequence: TGTGCCAGCAGCGCGGGGACAGGGCTACCTGAAAAACTGTTTTTT. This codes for CASSAGTGLPEKLFF.

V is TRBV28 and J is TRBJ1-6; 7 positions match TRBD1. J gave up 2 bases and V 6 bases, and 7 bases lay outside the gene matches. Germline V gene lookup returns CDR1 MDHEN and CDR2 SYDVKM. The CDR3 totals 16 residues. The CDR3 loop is CASRQGLSTYNSPLHF. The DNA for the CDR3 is TGTGCCAGCAGACAGGGGCTTAGTACCTATAATTCACCCCTCCACTTT.

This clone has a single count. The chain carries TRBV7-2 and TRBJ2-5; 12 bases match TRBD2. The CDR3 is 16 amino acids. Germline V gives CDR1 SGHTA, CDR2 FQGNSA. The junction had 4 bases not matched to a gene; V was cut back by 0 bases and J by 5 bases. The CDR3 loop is CASSLATSGGRETQYF. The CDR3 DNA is TGTGCCAGCAGCTTAGCGACTAGCGGGGGAAGGGAGACCCAGTACTTC.

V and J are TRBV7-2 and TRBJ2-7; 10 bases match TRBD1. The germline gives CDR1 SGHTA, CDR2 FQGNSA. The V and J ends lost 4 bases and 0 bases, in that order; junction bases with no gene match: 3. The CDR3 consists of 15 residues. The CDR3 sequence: CASSWGTGVSYEQYF. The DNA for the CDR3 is TGTGCCAGCAGCTGGGGGACAGGGGTCTCCTACGAGCAGTACTTC.

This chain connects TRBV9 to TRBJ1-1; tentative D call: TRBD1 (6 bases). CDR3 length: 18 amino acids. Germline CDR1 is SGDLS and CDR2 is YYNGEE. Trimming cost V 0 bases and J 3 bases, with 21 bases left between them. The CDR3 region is CASSVAAEGGAEDTEAFF. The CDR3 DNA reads TGTGCCAGCAGCGTAGCTGCAGAAGGGGGGGCGGAGGACACTGAAGCTTTCTTT.

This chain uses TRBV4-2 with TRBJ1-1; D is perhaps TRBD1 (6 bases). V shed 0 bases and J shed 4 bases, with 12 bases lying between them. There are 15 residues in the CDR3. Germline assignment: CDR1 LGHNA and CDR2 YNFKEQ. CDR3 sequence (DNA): TGTGCCAGCAGCCAAGATTGGGGAGGGGGCACTGAAGCTTTCTTT. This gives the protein CASSQDWGGGTEAFF.

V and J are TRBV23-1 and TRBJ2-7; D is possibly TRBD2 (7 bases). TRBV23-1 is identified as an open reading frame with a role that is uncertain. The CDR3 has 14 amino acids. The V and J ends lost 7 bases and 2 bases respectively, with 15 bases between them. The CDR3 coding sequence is TGCGCCAGCACCTCGGACAGCGGGACCTACGAGCAGTACTTC. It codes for CASTSDSGTYEQYF.

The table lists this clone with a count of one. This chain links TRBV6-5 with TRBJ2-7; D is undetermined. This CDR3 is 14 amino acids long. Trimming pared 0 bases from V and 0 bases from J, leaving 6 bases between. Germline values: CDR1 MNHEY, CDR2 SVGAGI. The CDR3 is CASSYSPGSYEQYF. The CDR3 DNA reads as TGTGCCAGCAGTTACTCGCCAGGCTCCTACGAGCAGTACTTC.

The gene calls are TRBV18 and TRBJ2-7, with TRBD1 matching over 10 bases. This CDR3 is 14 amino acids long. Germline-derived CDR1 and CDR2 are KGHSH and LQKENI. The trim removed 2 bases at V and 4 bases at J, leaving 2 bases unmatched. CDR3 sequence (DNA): TGTGCCAGCTCACCAGGGACAGGGGTATACGAGCAGTACTTC. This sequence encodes CASSPGTGVYEQYF.

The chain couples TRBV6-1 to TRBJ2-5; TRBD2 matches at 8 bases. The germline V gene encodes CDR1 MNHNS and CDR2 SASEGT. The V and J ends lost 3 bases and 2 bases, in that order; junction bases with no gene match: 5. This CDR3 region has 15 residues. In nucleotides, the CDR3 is TGTGCCAGCAGTGATGGGGTAGCGGGACAAGAGACCCAGTACTTC. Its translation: CASSDGVAGQETQYF.

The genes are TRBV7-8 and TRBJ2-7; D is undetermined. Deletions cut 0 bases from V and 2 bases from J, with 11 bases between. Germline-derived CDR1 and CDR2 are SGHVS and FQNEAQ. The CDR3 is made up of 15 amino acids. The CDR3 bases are TGTGCCAGCAGCTTAGCGCTCGGCGGTACCTACGAGCAGTACTTC. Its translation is CASSLALGGTYEQYF.

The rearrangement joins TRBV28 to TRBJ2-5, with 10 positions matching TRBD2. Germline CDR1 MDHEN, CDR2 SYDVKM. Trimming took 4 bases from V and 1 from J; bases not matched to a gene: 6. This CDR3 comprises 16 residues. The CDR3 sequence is CASSSLAGKSQETQYF. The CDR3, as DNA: TGTGCCAGCAGTTCACTAGCGGGGAAGTCCCAAGAGACCCAGTACTTC. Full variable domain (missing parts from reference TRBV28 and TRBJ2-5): DVKVTQSSRYLVKRTGEKVFLECVQDMDHENMFWYRQDPGLGLRLIYFSYDVKMKEKGDIPEGYSVSREKKERFSLILESASTNQTSMYLCASSSLAGKSQETQYFGPGTRLLVL.

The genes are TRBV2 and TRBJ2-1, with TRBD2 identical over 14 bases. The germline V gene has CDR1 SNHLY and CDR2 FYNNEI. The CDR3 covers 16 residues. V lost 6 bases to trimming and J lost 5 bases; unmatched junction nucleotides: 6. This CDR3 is CASSVEGLAGDNEQFF. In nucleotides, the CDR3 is TGTGCCAGCAGCGTCGAGGGACTAGCGGGGGACAATGAGCAGTTCTTC.

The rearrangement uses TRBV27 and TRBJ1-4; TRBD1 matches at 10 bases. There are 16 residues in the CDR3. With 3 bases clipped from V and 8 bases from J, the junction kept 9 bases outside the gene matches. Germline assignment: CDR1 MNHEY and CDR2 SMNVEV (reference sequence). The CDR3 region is CASSLGQGWEEEKLFF. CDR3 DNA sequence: TGTGCCAGCAGTTTGGGACAGGGGTGGGAGGAGGAAAAACTGTTTTTT.

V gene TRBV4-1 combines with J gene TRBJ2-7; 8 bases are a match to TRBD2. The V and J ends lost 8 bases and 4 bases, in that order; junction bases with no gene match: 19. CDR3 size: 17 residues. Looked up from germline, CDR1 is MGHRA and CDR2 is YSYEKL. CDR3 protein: CASRGIGGSGSRYEQYF. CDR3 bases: TGCGCCAGCCGTGGAATCGGGGGGAGCGGGAGTCGGTACGAGCAGTACTTC.

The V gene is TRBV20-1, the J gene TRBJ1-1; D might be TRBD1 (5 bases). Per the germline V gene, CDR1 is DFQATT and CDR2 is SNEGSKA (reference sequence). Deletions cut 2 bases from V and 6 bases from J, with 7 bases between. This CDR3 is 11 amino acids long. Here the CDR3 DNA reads TGCAGTGCTAGACGGGGGGCTGAAGCTTTCTTT. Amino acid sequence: CSARRGAEAFF.

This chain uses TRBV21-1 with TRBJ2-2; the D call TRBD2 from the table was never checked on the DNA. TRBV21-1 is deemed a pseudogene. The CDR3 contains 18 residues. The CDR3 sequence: CASSKLVVAGGHTGELFF. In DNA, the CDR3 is TGTGCCAGCAGCAAATTGGTGGTAGCGGGGGGGCACACCGGGGAGCTGTTTTTT.

The CDR3 is CATSRGQGEKLFF. DNA for the CDR3: TGTGCCACCAGCCGAGGACAGGGTGAAAAACTGTTTTTT. The chain carries TRBV24-1 and TRBJ1-4; 8 bases agree with TRBD1. The CDR3 is 13 residues long. V dropped 7 bases and J dropped 7; count of bases not matched to a gene: 4. CDR1 is KGHDR, CDR2 SFDVKD, per germline.

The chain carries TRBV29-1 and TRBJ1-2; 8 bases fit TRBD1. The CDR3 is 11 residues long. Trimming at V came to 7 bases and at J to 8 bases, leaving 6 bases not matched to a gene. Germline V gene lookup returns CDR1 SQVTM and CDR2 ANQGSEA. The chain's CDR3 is CSAGGTGGYTF. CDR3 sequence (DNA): TGCAGCGCCGGCGGGACAGGCGGCTACACCTTC. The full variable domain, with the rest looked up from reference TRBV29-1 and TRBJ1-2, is SAVISQKPSRDICQRGTSLTIQCQVDSQVTMMFWYRQQPGQSLTLIATANQGSEATYESGFVIDKFPISRPNLTFSTLTVSNMSPEDSSIYLCSAGGTGGYTFGSGTRLTVV.

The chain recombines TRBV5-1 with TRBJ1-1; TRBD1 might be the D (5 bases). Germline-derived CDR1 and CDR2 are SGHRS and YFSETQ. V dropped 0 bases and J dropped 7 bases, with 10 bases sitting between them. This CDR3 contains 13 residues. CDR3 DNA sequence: TGCGCCAGCAGCTTGGATCAGGGTGTTGAAGCTTTCTTT. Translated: CASSLDQGVEAFF.

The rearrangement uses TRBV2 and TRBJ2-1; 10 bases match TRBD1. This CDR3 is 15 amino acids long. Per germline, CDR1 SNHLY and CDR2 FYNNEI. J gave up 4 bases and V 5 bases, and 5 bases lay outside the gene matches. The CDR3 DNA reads TGTGCCAGCAGTCCCGGGACAGGGGAATACAATGAGCAGTTCTTC. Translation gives CASSPGTGEYNEQFF.

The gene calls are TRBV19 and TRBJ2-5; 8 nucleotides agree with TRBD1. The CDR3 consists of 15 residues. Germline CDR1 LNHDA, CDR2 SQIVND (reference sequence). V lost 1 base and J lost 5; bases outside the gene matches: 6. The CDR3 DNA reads TGTGCCAGTAGTATAGTCCAGGGGGCGGAGGAGACCCAGTACTTC. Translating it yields CASSIVQGAEETQYF.